This TCR beta chain appears in the sequencing data of a study of CD8+CD57+ T cells in acquired aplastic anemia. Overall study context: DNA from sorted CD4+ and CD8+ cells averaged around 3.5 ug.

V was clipped by 6 bases and J by 1 base; unmatched bases: 6. Germline V lookup: CDR1 MNHEY, CDR2 SMNVEV (reference sequence). This CDR3 has 16 residues. Regarding the study as a whole: Comparison of patients with controls identified around 28 shared CD8+ CDR3 sequences. Between patients and controls, CD8+ Simpson's diversity did not vary significantly.

There are a few counts of this clonotype. Its antigen is as yet unknown. Genomic DNA served as template for TCR beta VDJ and CDR3 profiling. TCRdb fed the reads into MiXCR, producing one record per CDR3 protein. The sample yields 200,000 or so distinct CDR3 sequences, over 60% seen once. This chain connects TRBV27 to TRBJ2-3, with 11 bases aligning to TRBD2. Sequencing was done on a sample of sorted CD4+, CD8+, or CD8+CD57+ T cells (not recorded which) from PBMCs. This TCR came from a human donor with severe aplastic anemia or a healthy control (not recorded which). CDR3 coding DNA: TGTGCCAGCAGCACGCTACTAGCGGGGGGCACAGATACGCAGTATTTT. This gives the protein CASSTLLAGGTDTQYF.